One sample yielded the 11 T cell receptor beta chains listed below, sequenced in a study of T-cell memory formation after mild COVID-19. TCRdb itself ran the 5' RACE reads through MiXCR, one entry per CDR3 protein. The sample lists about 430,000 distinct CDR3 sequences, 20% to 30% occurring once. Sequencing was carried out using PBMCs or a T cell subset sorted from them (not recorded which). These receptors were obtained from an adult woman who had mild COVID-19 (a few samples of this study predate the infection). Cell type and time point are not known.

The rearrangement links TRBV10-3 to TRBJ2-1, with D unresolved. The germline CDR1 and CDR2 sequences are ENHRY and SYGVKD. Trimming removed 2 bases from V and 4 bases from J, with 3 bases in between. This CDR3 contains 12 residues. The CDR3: CAISEQYNEQFF. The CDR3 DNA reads TGTGCCATCAGTGAGCAGTACAATGAGCAGTTCTTC.

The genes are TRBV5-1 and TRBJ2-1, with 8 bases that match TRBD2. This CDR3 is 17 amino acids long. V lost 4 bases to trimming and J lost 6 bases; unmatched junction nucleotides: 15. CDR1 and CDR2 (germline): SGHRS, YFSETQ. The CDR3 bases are TGCGCCAGCAGCACCCCCTCTAACGGGAGGGCCCCCAATGAGCAGTTCTTC. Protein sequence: CASSTPSNGRAPNEQFF.

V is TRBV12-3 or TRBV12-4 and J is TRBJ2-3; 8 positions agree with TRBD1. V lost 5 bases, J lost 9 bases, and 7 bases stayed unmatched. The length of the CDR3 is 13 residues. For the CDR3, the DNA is TGTGCCAGCAGTGGTCGACAGGGGAAGACGCAGTATTTT. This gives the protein CASSGRQGKTQYF.

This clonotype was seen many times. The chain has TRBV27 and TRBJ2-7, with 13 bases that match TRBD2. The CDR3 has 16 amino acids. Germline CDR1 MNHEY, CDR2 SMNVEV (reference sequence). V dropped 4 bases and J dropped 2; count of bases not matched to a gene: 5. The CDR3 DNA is TGTGCCAGCAGTTCGTGGACTAGCGGGAGCCCCTACGAGCAGTACTTC. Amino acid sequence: CASSSWTSGSPYEQYF.

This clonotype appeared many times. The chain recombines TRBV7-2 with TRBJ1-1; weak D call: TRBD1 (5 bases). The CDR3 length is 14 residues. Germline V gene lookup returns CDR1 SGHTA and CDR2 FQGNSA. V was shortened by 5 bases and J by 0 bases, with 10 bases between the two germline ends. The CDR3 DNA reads TGTGCCAGCAGCCTGGGACGGCTGAACACTGAAGCTTTCTTT. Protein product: CASSLGRLNTEAFF.

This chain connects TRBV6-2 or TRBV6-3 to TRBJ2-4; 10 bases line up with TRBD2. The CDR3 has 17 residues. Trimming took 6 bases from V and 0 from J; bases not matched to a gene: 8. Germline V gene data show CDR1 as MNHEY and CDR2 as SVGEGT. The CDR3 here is CASSNPRLAGAKNIQYF. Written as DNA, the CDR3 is TGTGCCAGCAGCAACCCCCGACTAGCGGGAGCCAAAAACATTCAGTACTTC.

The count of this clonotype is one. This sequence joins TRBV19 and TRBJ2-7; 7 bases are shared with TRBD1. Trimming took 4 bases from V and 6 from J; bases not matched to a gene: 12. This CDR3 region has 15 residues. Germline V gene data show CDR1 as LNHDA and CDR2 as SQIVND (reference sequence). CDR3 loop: CASSTPRTGFLEQYF. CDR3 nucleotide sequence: TGTGCCAGTAGTACACCCCGGACAGGTTTTCTCGAGCAGTACTTC.

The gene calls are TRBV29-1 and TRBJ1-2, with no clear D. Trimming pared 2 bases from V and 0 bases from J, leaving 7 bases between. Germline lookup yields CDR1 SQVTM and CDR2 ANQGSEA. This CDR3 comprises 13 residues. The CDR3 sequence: CSVESTANYGYTF. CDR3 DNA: TGCAGCGTTGAATCGACGGCTAACTATGGCTACACCTTC.

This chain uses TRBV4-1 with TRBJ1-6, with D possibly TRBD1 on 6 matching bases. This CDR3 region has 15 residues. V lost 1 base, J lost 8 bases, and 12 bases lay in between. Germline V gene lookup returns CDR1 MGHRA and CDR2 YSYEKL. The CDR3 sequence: CASSQVYRVDSPLHF. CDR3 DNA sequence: TGCGCCAGCAGCCAAGTTTACAGGGTAGATTCACCCCTCCACTTT.

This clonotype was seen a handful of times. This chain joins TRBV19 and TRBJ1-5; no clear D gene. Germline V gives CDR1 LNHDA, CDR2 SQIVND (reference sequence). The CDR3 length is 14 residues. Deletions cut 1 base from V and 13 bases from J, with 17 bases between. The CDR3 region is CASSIGGSAGSQHF. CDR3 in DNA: TGTGCCAGTAGTATAGGTGGATCGGCGGGGTCGCAGCATTTT. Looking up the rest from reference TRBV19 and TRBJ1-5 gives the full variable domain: DGGITQSPKYLFRKEGQNVTLSCEQNLNHDAMYWYRQDPGQGLRLIYYSQIVNDFQKGDIAEGYSVSREKKESFPLTVTSAQKNPTAFYLCASSIGGSAGSQHFGDGTRLSIL.

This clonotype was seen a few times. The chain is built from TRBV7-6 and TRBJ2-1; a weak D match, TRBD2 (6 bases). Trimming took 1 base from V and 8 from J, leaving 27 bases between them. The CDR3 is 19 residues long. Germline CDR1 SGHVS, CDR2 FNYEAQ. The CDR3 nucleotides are TGTGCCAGCAGCTTAGTCCCGAGCCAGGGATTAGCGGAGGGAGATGAGCAGTTCTTC. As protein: CASSLVPSQGLAEGDEQFF. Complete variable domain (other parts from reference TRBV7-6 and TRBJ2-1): GAGVSQSPRYKVTKRGQDVALRCDPISGHVSLYWYRQALGQGPEFLTYFNYEAQQDKSGLPNDRFSAERPEGSISTLTIQRTEQRDSAMYRCASSLVPSQGLAEGDEQFFGPGTRLTVL.